Sequencing of this T cell receptor (beta chain) was carried out in a study of metastatic and nonmetastatic thyroid tumors. No patient had received any treatment before thyroid surgery. TCRdb re-called the PCR reads via MiXCR. This sample has under 25,000 clones, with over 20% found just once. This CDR3 region has 12 residues. The V gene's germline CDR1 is MDHEN and CDR2 SYDVKM. V was shortened by 3 bases and J by 8 bases, with 11 bases between the two germline ends. Material: adjacent normal tissue. The V gene is TRBV28, the J gene TRBJ2-7, with a tentative D call TRBD1 (6 bases). This clonotype was sampled from a female donor with papillary thyroid cancer or a benign thyroid nodule (not recorded which). Some clones in this sample may be carry-over from other donors' samples. The CDR3 DNA is TGTGCCAGCAGTTTTATAAGGGGGAAGCAGTACTTC. Its translation is CASSFIRGKQYF.